This TCR beta chain is drawn from a study of cytomegalovirus exposure and HLA in healthy donors. Study-wide points: A link between a missense DCLRE1C variant and TCR beta V- and J-gene trimming emerged from a later analysis. CMV serostatus alone was available as immune exposure information.

Both 60 Vbeta primers and 13 Jbeta primers went into the PCR. The table came from immunoSEQ multiplex PCR; TCRdb's copy has only in-frame clones and leaves some out. The sample table sets out approximately 120,000 clones. As to this clone: Its antigen is unidentified.

In germline, CDR1 is MNHEY, CDR2 SMNVEV (reference sequence). This CDR3 contains 14 residues. The V gene lost 5 bases and the J gene lost 2 bases, with 12 bases spanning the gap. At the time of sampling, donors were nominally healthy, though unrecorded immune exposures were likely. The chain uses TRBV27 and TRBJ2-5; tentatively, D is TRBD1 (7 bases). The sample was PBMCs. The origin of this receptor is a man in his forties in good health and CMV-seronegative. The CDR3 DNA is TGTGCCAGCAGTCAGGGGGACTTACAAGAGACCCAGTACTTC. This translates into CASSQGDLQETQYF.